This entry is about one TCR beta chain. Its specificity is not known. The protocol was immunoSEQ multiplex PCR, while the TCRdb copy is restricted to in-frame clones and leaves out a portion. The table records some 130,000 clones, roughly 93% of them present only once. This sample is drawn from a study of T cell responses to AZD1222 COVID-19 vaccine. Study-level findings and limits: White British donors predominated, females outnumbered males, and clonal diversity was possibly underestimated. Rises in breadth and depth of Spike-specific TCRs came after two AZD1222 doses.

Pooling was applied to second doses at about 4 or about 12 weeks. This clonotype was obtained from an adult who received the AZD1222 COVID-19 vaccine. The sequencing used peripheral blood, collected 28 days after the second AZD1222 dose.

CDR3 in amino acids: CASRSYAGGRYNEQFF. For the CDR3, the DNA is TGTGCCAGCAGGTCATACGCGGGGGGGCGATACAATGAGCAGTTCTTC. The V gene is TRBV27, the J gene TRBJ2-1; 9 positions agree with TRBD2. The CDR3 covers 16 residues. Germline-derived CDR1 and CDR2 are MNHEY and SMNVEV (reference sequence). The J segment lost 4 bases and the V segment lost 6 bases, leaving 10 bases of the junction unmatched.